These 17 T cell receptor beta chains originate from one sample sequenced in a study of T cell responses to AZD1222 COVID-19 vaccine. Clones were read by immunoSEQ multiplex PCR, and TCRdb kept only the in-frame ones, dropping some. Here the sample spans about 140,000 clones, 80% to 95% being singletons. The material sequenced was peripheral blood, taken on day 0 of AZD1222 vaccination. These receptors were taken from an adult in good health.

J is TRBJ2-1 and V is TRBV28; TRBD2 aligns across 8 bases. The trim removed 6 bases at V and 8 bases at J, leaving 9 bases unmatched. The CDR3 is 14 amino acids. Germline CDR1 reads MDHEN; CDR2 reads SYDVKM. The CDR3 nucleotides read TGTGCCAGCAGCTCGACTAGCGTTCTTCATGAGCAGTTCTTC. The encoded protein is CASSSTSVLHEQFF.

The DNA of the CDR3 is TGTGCCAGCATGACCGGGACTAGCGTCTTGGATGAGCAGTTCTTC. Its protein product is CASMTGTSVLDEQFF. V is TRBV27 and J is TRBJ2-1; 10 nucleotides line up with TRBD2. Germline values: CDR1 MNHEY, CDR2 SMNVEV (reference sequence). Trimming at V came to 7 bases and at J to 8 bases, leaving 11 bases not matched to a gene. The CDR3 spans 15 residues.

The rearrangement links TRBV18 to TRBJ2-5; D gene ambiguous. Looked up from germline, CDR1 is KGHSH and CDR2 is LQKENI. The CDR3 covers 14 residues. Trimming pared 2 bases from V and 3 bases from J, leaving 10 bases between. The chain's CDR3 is CASSPIFGEETQYF. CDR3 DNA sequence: TGTGCCAGCTCACCAATCTTTGGGGAAGAGACCCAGTACTTC.

CDR3 residues: CASSLAARGAEQYF. CDR3 coding DNA: TGCGCCAGCAGCTTGGCTGCGCGGGGGGCCGAGCAGTACTTC. This chain joins TRBV5-1 and TRBJ2-7, with TRBD2 matching over 8 bases. CDR3 length equals 14 residues. Losses at the gene ends were 0 bases for V and 6 bases for J; bases not matched to a gene: 5. Germline CDR1 and CDR2: SGHRS and YFSETQ.

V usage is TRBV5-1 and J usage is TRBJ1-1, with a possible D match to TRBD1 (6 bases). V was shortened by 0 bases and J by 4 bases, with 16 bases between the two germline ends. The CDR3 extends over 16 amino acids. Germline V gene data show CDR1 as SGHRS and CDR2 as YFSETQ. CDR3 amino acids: CASSLDGQGYSTEAFF. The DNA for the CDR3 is TGCGCCAGCAGCTTGGACGGTCAGGGGTATAGCACTGAAGCTTTCTTT. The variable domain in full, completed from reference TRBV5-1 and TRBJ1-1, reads KAGVTQTPRYLIKTRGQQVTLSCSPISGHRSVSWYQQTPGQGLQFLFEYFSETQRNKGNFPGRFSGRQFSNSRSEMNVSTLELGDSALYLCASSLDGQGYSTEAFFGQGTRLTVV.

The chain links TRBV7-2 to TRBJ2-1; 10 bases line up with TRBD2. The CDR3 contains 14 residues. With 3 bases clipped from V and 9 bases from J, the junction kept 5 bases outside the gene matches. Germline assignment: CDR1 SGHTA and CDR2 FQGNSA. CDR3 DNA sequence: TGTGCCAGCAGCTTTCAGCGGGGGGGATCTGAGCAGTTCTTC. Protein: CASSFQRGGSEQFF.

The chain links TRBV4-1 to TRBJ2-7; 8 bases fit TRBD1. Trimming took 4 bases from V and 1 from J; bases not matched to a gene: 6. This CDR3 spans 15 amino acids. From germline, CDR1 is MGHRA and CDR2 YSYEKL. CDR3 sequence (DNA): TGCGCCAGCAGCCGAGGACAGGGCGGGTCCTACGAGCAGTACTTC. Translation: CASSRGQGGSYEQYF.

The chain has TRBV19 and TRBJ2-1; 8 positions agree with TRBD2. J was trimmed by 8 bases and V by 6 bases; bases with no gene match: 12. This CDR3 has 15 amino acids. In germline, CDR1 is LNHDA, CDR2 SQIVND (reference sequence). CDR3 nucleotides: TGTGCCAGTAGCGACGGGGGGGCCGGATCGTATGAGCAGTTCTTC. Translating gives CASSDGGAGSYEQFF.

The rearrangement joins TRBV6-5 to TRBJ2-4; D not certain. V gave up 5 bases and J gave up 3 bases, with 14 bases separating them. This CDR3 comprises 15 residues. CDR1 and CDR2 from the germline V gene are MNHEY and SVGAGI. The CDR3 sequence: CASSRAQIGKNIQYF. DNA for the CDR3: TGTGCCAGCAGTCGAGCGCAAATCGGCAAAAACATTCAGTACTTC.

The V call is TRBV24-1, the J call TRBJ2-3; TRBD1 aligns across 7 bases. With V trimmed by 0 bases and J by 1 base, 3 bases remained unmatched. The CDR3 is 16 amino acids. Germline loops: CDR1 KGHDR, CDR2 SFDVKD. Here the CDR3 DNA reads TGTGCCACCAGTGATTTGACCGGACAGGGCACAGATACGCAGTATTTT. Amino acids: CATSDLTGQGTDTQYF.

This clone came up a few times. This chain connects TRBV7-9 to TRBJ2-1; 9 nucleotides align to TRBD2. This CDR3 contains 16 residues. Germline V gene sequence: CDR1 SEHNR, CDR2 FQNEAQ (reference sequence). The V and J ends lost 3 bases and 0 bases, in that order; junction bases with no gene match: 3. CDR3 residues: CASSFGLASSYNEQFF. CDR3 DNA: TGTGCCAGCAGCTTCGGACTAGCGAGCTCCTACAATGAGCAGTTCTTC.

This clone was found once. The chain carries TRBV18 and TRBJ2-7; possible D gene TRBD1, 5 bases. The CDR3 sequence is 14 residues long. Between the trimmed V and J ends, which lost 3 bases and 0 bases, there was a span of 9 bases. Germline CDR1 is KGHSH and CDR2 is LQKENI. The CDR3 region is CASSPAGNSYEQYF. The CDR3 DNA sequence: TGTGCCAGCTCACCGGCAGGGAACTCCTACGAGCAGTACTTC.

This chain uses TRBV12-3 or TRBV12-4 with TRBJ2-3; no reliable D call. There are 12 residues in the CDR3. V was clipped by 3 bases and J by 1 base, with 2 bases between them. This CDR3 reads CASSFRTDTQYF. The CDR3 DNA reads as TGTGCCAGCAGTTTCCGCACAGATACGCAGTATTTT.

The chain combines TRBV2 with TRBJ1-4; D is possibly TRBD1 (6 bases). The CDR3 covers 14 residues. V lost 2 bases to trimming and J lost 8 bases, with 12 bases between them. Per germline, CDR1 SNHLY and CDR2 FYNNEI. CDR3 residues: CASSESGGREKLFF. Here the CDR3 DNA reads TGTGCCAGCAGTGAATCCGGGGGCCGAGAAAAACTGTTTTTT.

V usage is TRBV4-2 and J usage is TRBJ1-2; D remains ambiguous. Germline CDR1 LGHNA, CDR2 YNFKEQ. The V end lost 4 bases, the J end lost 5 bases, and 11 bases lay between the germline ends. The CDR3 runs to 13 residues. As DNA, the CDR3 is TGTGCCAGCAGCCCTGCCGGGATATATGGCTACACCTTC. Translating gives CASSPAGIYGYTF.

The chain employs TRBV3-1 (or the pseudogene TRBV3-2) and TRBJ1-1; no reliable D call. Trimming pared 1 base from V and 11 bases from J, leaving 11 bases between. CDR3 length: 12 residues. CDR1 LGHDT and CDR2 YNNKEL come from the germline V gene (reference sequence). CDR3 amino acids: CASSQAGLVAFF. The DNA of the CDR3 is TGTGCCAGCAGCCAAGCGGGGTTGGTGGCTTTCTTT.

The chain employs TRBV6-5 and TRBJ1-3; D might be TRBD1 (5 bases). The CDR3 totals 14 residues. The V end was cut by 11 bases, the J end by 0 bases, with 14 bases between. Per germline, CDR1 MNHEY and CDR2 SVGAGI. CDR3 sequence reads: CAGGGTGSGNTIYF. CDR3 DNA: TGTGCCGGGGGTGGGACCGGCTCTGGAAACACCATATATTTT.